These 19 T cell receptor beta chains were sequenced from one sample in a study of CD8+CD57+ T cells in acquired aplastic anemia. Genomic DNA acted as the template from which TCR beta VDJ combination and CDR3 sequence profiling were carried out. Using its own MiXCR run on the reads, TCRdb lists one record per CDR3 protein. This sample carries 260,000 or so distinct CDR3 sequences, roughly 82% of them seen once, and the ten largest clones take 35% to 50%. Patients sequenced had flow cytometry evidence of CD8+CD57+ cell expansion. The source material was sorted CD4+, CD8+, or CD8+CD57+ T cells (not recorded which) from PBMCs. These receptor sequences come from a human donor with aplastic anemia.

The chain couples TRBV7-8 to TRBJ2-7; D possibly corresponds to TRBD1 (5 bases). The CDR3 has 18 residues. Germline CDR1 reads SGHVS; CDR2 reads FQNEAQ. Trimming took 3 bases from V and 1 from J, leaving 22 bases between them. CDR3 bases: TGTGCCAGCAGCTTTGCTCCAGGCGCGACAGCCCTTTCCTACGAGCAGTACGTC. This sequence encodes CASSFAPGATALSYEQYV.

This chain joins TRBV9 and TRBJ1-5; possibly TRBD1 for D (5 bases). The CDR3 extends over 14 amino acids. The germline CDR1 and CDR2 sequences are SGDLS and YYNGEE. V lost 3 bases and J lost 4, with 11 bases in between. The chain's CDR3 is CASSAIDSNQPQHF. The CDR3 DNA reads as TGTGCCAGCAGCGCAATAGACAGTAATCAGCCCCAGCATTTT.

As regards this clonotype: Sequence at one end of the junction differs from germline and may be a read error. The J gene is TRBJ2-7, the V gene TRBV2, with D tentatively TRBD1 or TRBD2 (5 bases each). Per germline, CDR1 SNHLY and CDR2 FYNNEI. CDR3 length: 13 amino acids. The CDR3 DNA reads as TGCGCCAGCAGCCCCGCCCGGGGCTACACGCAGTACTTC. It specifies CASSPARGYTQYF.

This clonotype was seen more than once but under ten times. This rearrangement joins TRBV6-5 to TRBJ2-7; D might be TRBD1 (7 bases). Looked up from germline, CDR1 is MNHEY and CDR2 is SVGAGI. Trimming left V 6 bases short and J 4 bases short, with 13 bases between. This CDR3 spans 13 amino acids. The CDR3 nucleotides are TGTGCCAGCAGCCAGGGGGGATTTTACGAGCAGTACGTC. Translating gives CASSQGGFYEQYV.

This clonotype was observed a handful of times. This chain uses TRBV7-8 with TRBJ2-2; a weak D match, TRBD1 (5 bases). V lost 6 bases and J lost 5, with 16 bases in between. Germline V gives CDR1 SGHVS, CDR2 FQNEAQ. CDR3 size: 15 residues. This CDR3 is CASSSSGFRTGELFF. CDR3 coding DNA: TGTGCCAGCAGTTCTTCAGGGTTTCGGACCGGGGAGCTGTTTTTT.

As to this clonotype: The limits of the CDR3 on the DNA are not certain, so only TCRdb's listed CDR3 is given. The chain joins TRBV7-9 to TRBJ2-3; the D call TRBD2 from the table was never checked on the DNA. Per germline, CDR1 SEHNR and CDR2 FQNEAQ (reference sequence). A total of 14 residues make up the CDR3, ends included. The CDR3 is CASSLGAGEQYFGF.

Details on this clonotype: Sequence at one end of the junction differs from germline and may be a read error. CDR3 DNA: TGTGCCAGCAGCTTAGGCGGTGCCTACATCGATGAGCAGTTT. Encoded protein: CASSLGGAYIDEQF. This rearrangement joins TRBV7-6 to TRBJ2-3, with no clear D. The CDR3 runs 14 residues. The germline CDR1 and CDR2 sequences are SGHVS and FNYEAQ.

The V gene is TRBV5-1, the J gene TRBJ2-3, with 9 bases matching TRBD2. Trimming took 4 bases from V and 4 from J; bases not matched to a gene: 13. CDR1 and CDR2 from the germline V gene are SGHRS and YFSETQ. The CDR3 totals 17 residues. The CDR3, as DNA: TGCGCCAGCAGCGAATACAGACTAGCGGATGGGGCAGATACGCAGTATTTT. Encoded protein: CASSEYRLADGADTQYF.

This clonotype has a handful of counts. In nucleotides, the CDR3 is TGTGCCAGCAGCTTAGGACAGGGGGCACAATCACCCCTCCACTTT. Translation: CASSLGQGAQSPLHF. The chain has TRBV9 and TRBJ1-6, with 11 bases lining up with TRBD1. J gave up 10 bases and V 4 bases, and 7 bases lay outside the gene matches. This CDR3 is built from 15 residues. Germline assignment: CDR1 SGDLS and CDR2 YYNGEE. The whole variable domain, remainder taken from reference TRBV9 and TRBJ1-6, is DSGVTQTPKHLITATGQRVTLRCSPRSGDLSVYWYQQSLDQGLQFLIQYYNGEERAKGNILERFSAQQFPDLHSELNLSSLELGDSALYFCASSLGQGAQSPLHFGNGTRLTVT.

V gene TRBV7-2 combines with J gene TRBJ2-7; D may be TRBD1 (6 bases). This CDR3 is built from 12 residues. The germline gives CDR1 SGHTA, CDR2 FQGNSA. Trimming removed 3 bases at V and 7 bases at J, with 10 bases between. The CDR3 DNA sequence: TGTGCCAGCAGCTTGGACAGCTGTGAGCAGTACTTC. Its protein product is CASSLDSCEQYF.

This chain connects TRBV15 to TRBJ2-3; D is possibly TRBD2 (6 bases). The end of the DNA is better explained by TRBJ2-7, so the J call may be wrong. The CDR3 is 14 amino acids. Per the germline V gene, CDR1 is LNHNV and CDR2 is YYDKDF (reference sequence). The CDR3 is CATSIAASPDTQYF. Here the CDR3 DNA reads TGTGCCACCAGCATAGCGGCCAGTCCAGATACGCAGTACTTC.

Note on this clonotype: At one of its ends the junction is not consistent with the germline gene, which may arise from a read error. The chain joins TRBV7-6 to TRBJ2-3, with unresolved D. The CDR3 is 14 amino acids. CDR1 is SGHVS, CDR2 FNYEAQ, per germline. DNA of the CDR3: TGTGCCAGCAGCTTAGCGGGCACTCCCGCGCCGCATTATTTT. As protein: CASSLAGTPAPHYF.

Concerning this clonotype itself: The junction departs from germline at one end; a sequencing error may be responsible. The V and J genes are TRBV7-8 and TRBJ2-3; D unresolved. Germline loops: CDR1 SGHVS, CDR2 FQNEAQ. The CDR3 length is 14 residues. The CDR3 region has the DNA TGTGCCAGCAGCTTTCAGGCAGGTCCCACTACGCAGTACTTT. Its protein is CASSFQAGPTTQYF.

This chain joins TRBV7-3 and TRBJ1-2, with D maybe TRBD1 (6 bases). CDR3 size: 16 residues. CDR1 is SGHTA and CDR2 is FQGTGA in the germline V gene. Trimming took 4 bases from V and 9 from J, leaving 24 bases between them. CDR3: CASSSRGRGGDTRYTF. The CDR3 nucleotides are TGTGCCAGCAGCTCTCGGGGGAGGGGGGGGGACACCCGCTACACCTTC.

The J gene is TRBJ1-6, the V gene TRBV20-1; D remains unclear. This CDR3 comprises 13 residues. CDR1 is DFQATT, CDR2 SNEGSKA, per germline (reference sequence). V was cut by 3 bases and J by 7 bases, with 10 bases left in between. CDR3 amino acids: CSASPQRNSPLHF. CDR3 nucleotides: TGCAGTGCTAGTCCCCAAAGGAATTCACCCCTCCACTTT.

The chain has TRBV12-3 or TRBV12-4 and TRBJ1-3; perhaps TRBD1 as D (5 bases). With 6 bases removed from V and 2 bases from J, the gap between germline ends came to 8 bases. The CDR3 runs 13 residues. CDR3 sequence reads: CASRGPAGNTIYF. The CDR3 coding sequence is TGTGCCAGCAGGGGACCCGCTGGAAACACCATATATTTT.

On this clonotype: Since no conserved phenylalanine or tryptophan closes the CDR3, a read error is the likely cause. The DNA is omitted, as the CDR3 cannot be located on it reliably, and the CDR3 follows TCRdb's listing. The genes are TRBV2 and TRBJ1-2; TRBD1, as called in the table, went unchecked against the DNA. Termini included, the CDR3 measures 15 amino acids. Germline CDR1 and CDR2: SNHLY and FYNNEI. The CDR3: CASSSGTDTQYGDTC.

Details on this clonotype: This CDR3 fails to terminate in the conserved phenylalanine or tryptophan, so it likely reflects a read error. The DNA is left out, because the CDR3 cannot be placed on it with certainty; the CDR3 is given as TCRdb lists it. The chain's CDR3 is CATSDNQTGGGELTMAT. The chain recombines TRBV24-1 with TRBJ2-5; the table gives TRBD1 as D, unverified against the DNA. CDR1 is KGHDR, CDR2 SFDVKD, per germline. Termini included, the CDR3 measures 17 amino acids.

With respect to this clonotype: The CDR3 ends on some other residue instead of the conserved phenylalanine or tryptophan, so this is likely a read error. It is unclear where the CDR3 begins or ends on the DNA, so no DNA is shown, and the CDR3 is as TCRdb lists it. The rearrangement links TRBV2 to TRBJ1-1; whether TRBD1, the table's D call, matches the DNA was not checked. Germline V gives CDR1 SNHLY, CDR2 FYNNEI. 15 amino acids form the CDR3, both terminal residues included. This CDR3 reads CASGDGGTDTPEFGP.